Listed below are T cell receptor beta chains from one sample, sequenced in a study of blood T cell repertoires in COVID-19. Clones were sequenced by immunoSEQ multiplex PCR, and TCRdb holds only the in-frame ones, with some missing. Found here are approximately 160,000 clones, 65% to 85% of them singletons; the top ten hold 11%. Sequenced input: peripheral blood. Source of these receptors: a man aged 55 to 69 with active or convalescent COVID-19. Each CDR3 is given with its conserved first and last residue. A D gene is named only where the DNA matches it firmly. Part of the rows lack a size; the others show once, few, many or a class for expanded clones.

abundance: NA
v_gene: TRBV7-9
j_gene: TRBJ2-7
d_gene: TRBD1
CDR3aa: CASSRDSVAEQYF
CDR3nt: TGTGCCAGCAGCCGGGACAGTGTCGCCGAGCAGTACTTC

abundance: NA
v_gene: TRBV28
j_gene: TRBJ1-2
d_gene: NA
CDR3aa: CASTSSHPSYGYTF
CDR3nt: TGTGCCAGCACCTCCTCTCACCCGAGCTATGGCTACACCTTC

abundance: NA
v_gene: TRBV7-9
j_gene: TRBJ1-2
d_gene: NA
CDR3aa: CASSLDSFYGYTF
CDR3nt: TGTGCCAGCAGTCTGGACAGTTTTTATGGCTACACCTTC

abundance: NA
v_gene: TRBV29-1
j_gene: TRBJ2-1
d_gene: TRBD1
CDR3aa: CSAGGTGAYNEQFF
CDR3nt: TGCAGCGCCGGAGGGACAGGGGCCTACAATGAGCAGTTCTTC

abundance: once
v_gene: TRBV10-1
j_gene: TRBJ2-1
d_gene: NA
CDR3aa: CASSEASRNNEQFF
CDR3nt: TGCGCCAGCAGTGAAGCTAGCCGGAACAATGAGCAGTTCTTC

abundance: NA
v_gene: TRBV7-2
j_gene: TRBJ2-1
d_gene: TRBD2
CDR3aa: CASSLLAGVRHEQFF
CDR3nt: TGTGCCAGCAGCTTACTAGCGGGAGTCCGACATGAGCAGTTCTTC

abundance: NA
v_gene: TRBV6-5
j_gene: TRBJ1-1
d_gene: NA
CDR3aa: CASHYRVSNTEAFF
CDR3nt: TGTGCCAGCCATTACAGAGTATCGAACACTGAAGCTTTCTTT

abundance: NA
v_gene: TRBV14
j_gene: TRBJ2-7
d_gene: TRBD2
CDR3aa: CASSQVGGRFGEQYF
CDR3nt: TGTGCCAGCAGCCAAGTGGGCGGGAGGTTTGGCGAGCAGTACTTC

abundance: NA
v_gene: TRBV2
j_gene: TRBJ1-5
d_gene: NA
CDR3aa: CASSRSNQPQHF
CDR3nt: TGTGCCAGCAGCCGTAGCAATCAGCCCCAGCATTTT

abundance: NA
v_gene: TRBV5-1
j_gene: TRBJ2-1
d_gene: NA
CDR3aa: CASSQIYNEQFF
CDR3nt: TGCGCCAGCAGCCAAATTTACAATGAGCAGTTCTTC

abundance: once
v_gene: TRBV5-1
j_gene: TRBJ2-3
d_gene: NA
CDR3aa: CASSPKGMADTQYF
CDR3nt: TGCGCCAGCAGTCCTAAGGGGATGGCAGATACGCAGTATTTT

abundance: NA
v_gene: TRBV2
j_gene: TRBJ1-1
d_gene: NA
CDR3aa: CASKEEGVVDTEAFF
CDR3nt: TGTGCCAGCAAAGAAGAGGGAGTTGTCGACACTGAAGCTTTCTTT

abundance: NA
v_gene: TRBV10-1
j_gene: TRBJ1-6
d_gene: NA
CDR3aa: CASRRDYNSPLHF
CDR3nt: TGCGCCAGCAGGCGGGATTATAATTCACCCCTCCACTTT

abundance: NA
v_gene: TRBV7-9
j_gene: TRBJ2-1
d_gene: NA
CDR3aa: CASSLVPVSGIVYNEQFF
CDR3nt: TGTGCCAGCAGCTTAGTACCCGTTTCAGGGATAGTTTACAATGAGCAGTTCTTC

abundance: NA
v_gene: TRBV23-1
j_gene: TRBJ1-2
d_gene: TRBD1
CDR3aa: CASRRQTGAGYGYTF
CDR3nt: TGCGCCAGCAGAAGACAAACAGGGGCGGGCTATGGCTACACCTTC

abundance: NA
v_gene: TRBV7-2
j_gene: TRBJ1-6
d_gene: NA
CDR3aa: CASSLERYNSPLHF
CDR3nt: TGTGCCAGCAGCTTAGAACGGTATAATTCACCCCTCCACTTT

abundance: NA
v_gene: TRBV6-5
j_gene: TRBJ2-1
d_gene: NA
CDR3aa: CACRRGSNNEQFF
CDR3nt: TGTGCCTGCCGCAGGGGTTCCAACAATGAGCAGTTCTTC

abundance: once
v_gene: TRBV5-5
j_gene: TRBJ2-2
d_gene: NA
CDR3aa: CASSFRQANTGELFF
CDR3nt: TGTGCCAGCAGCTTCCGACAGGCGAACACCGGGGAGCTGTTTTTT

abundance: NA
v_gene: TRBV19
j_gene: TRBJ1-4
d_gene: TRBD1
CDR3aa: CASSTRMDRDAEKLFF
CDR3nt: TGTGCCAGTAGTACTCGAATGGACAGGGATGCTGAAAAACTGTTTTTT

abundance: NA
v_gene: TRBV27
j_gene: TRBJ1-4
d_gene: NA
CDR3aa: CASSRYRGTVGGPNEKLFF
CDR3nt: TGTGCCAGCAGTCGTTATCGGGGGACGGTGGGGGGTCCTAATGAAAAACTGTTTTTT